One and the same sample provided the 3 T cell receptor beta chains below, sequenced in a study of response to subunit inactivated influenza vaccine. Each CDR3 protein is one row after TCRdb ran MiXCR on the RT-PCR reads. The sample comprises around 570,000 distinct CDR3 sequences, around 11% of which are singletons, and approximately 10% rests with the top ten. These sequences were also reported in another study, on T cells expressing NK-cell markers. In that study: Template switching by 5'RACE with UMIs generated the TCR beta cDNA.

This material consisted of PBMCs from blood, taken on the day of vaccination. Receptor source: a man over 45 who received an inactivated influenza vaccine.

The chain employs TRBV20-1 and TRBJ2-2; no firm D call. The CDR3 consists of 15 residues. The V end was cut by 3 bases, the J end by 1 base, with 12 bases between. The germline gives CDR1 DFQATT, CDR2 SNEGSKA (reference sequence). The DNA of the CDR3 is TGCAGTGCTAGGAGTCGAACTAAGAACACCGGGGAGCTGTTTTTT. This encodes CSARSRTKNTGELFF.

The table lists this clonotype with a few counts. The chain carries TRBV6-5 and TRBJ2-3; D gene ambiguous. V was cut by 0 bases and J by 4 bases, with 20 bases left in between. The germline V gene encodes CDR1 MNHEY and CDR2 SVGAGI. The CDR3 has 18 amino acids. As DNA, the CDR3 is TGTGCCAGCAGTTACTCGATTTCCGCCCCGAGCGACGCAGATACGCAGTATTTT. Protein sequence: CASSYSISAPSDADTQYF.

This clonotype was observed a few times. The chain couples TRBV7-3 to TRBJ1-4, with D possibly being TRBD1 (5 bases). V lost 5 bases and J 5 bases, leaving 15 bases between the germline ends. Germline CDR1 reads SGHTA; CDR2 reads FQGTGA. There are 15 residues in the CDR3. The CDR3 spells CASSPGDSPNEKLFF. CDR3 DNA sequence: TGTGCCAGCAGCCCCGGTGACAGTCCAAATGAAAAACTGTTTTTT.